The 3 T cell receptor beta chains below all came from one sample that was sequenced in a study of blood T cell repertoires in COVID-19. Profiled with immunoSEQ multiplex PCR; TCRdb holds only in-frame clones, not every one. This table holds 65,000 to 85,000 clones, 65% to 85% found once. Sequencing was done on a sample of peripheral blood. The receptors derive from a man aged 45 to 65 with active COVID-19.

This chain connects TRBV18 to TRBJ1-1, with D unresolved. Germline V CDR1 and CDR2: KGHSH, LQKENI. Trimming cost V 1 base and J 1 base, with 7 bases left between them. The CDR3 sequence is 14 residues long. The CDR3 coding sequence is TGTGCCAGCTCACCACAAAACAGGAACACTGAAGCTTTCTTT. Its protein is CASSPQNRNTEAFF. Together with reference TRBV18 and TRBJ1-1, the CDR3 gives the full variable domain: NAGVMQNPRHLVRRRGQEARLRCSPMKGHSHVYWYRQLPEEGLKFMVYLQKENIIDESGMPKERFSAEFPKEGPSILRIQQVVRGDSAAYFCASSPQNRNTEAFFGQGTRLTVV.

The chain links TRBV5-1 to TRBJ2-7; possibly TRBD1 for D (6 bases). The CDR3 spans 14 residues. The V gene lost 0 bases and the J gene lost 6 bases, with 13 bases spanning the gap. Germline loops: CDR1 SGHRS, CDR2 YFSETQ. CDR3 region: CASSLGTVGFEQYF. The CDR3 region has the DNA TGCGCCAGCAGCTTGGGGACAGTCGGCTTCGAGCAGTACTTC.

The V call is TRBV9, the J call TRBJ2-3; 8 bases are a match to TRBD1. Germline V gene data show CDR1 as SGDLS and CDR2 as YYNGEE. This CDR3 has 17 residues. V shed 5 bases and J 2 bases; nucleotides not matched to a gene: 13. This CDR3 reads CASSAPLTGADTDTQYF. DNA of the CDR3: TGTGCCAGCAGTGCACCATTGACAGGGGCAGACACAGATACGCAGTATTTT.